This T cell receptor beta chain was documented in a study of regulatory T cells in long-lasting Graves disease. Construction of the TCR beta libraries employed iRepertoire HTBI primers in conjunction with Arm-PCR of CDR3 regions. TCRdb processed the multiplex PCR reads anew with MiXCR; each CDR3 protein has one entry. The profile covers some 460,000 distinct CDR3 sequences, with 15% to 20% appearing a single time and approximately 12% taken by the ten largest. The CDR3 is 14 amino acids. CDR1 SSHAT and CDR2 FNYEAQ come from the germline V gene (reference sequence). Time point denoted: newly diagnosed GD, antithyroid drugs for less than 3 months. There was RNA extracted from PBMCs, and the TCR library was made from it. The data were also submitted as part of a second study, on T cells in Graves' hyperthyroidism and ophthalmopathy. As that report states: These patients, aged 18 to 65, had recently diagnosed hyperthyroidism lasting under 2 months. HTBI primers were employed in a first-round RT-PCR of the TCR CDR3. Ophthalmopathy, which appeared later, was predicted by the model a median about 6.8 months before onset.

The chain links TRBV7-7 to TRBJ2-2, with TRBD1 matching 7 bases. The clonotype was recovered from a middle-aged man with Graves disease. Here the sequenced sample was peripheral blood mononuclear cells (PBMCs), taken at new diagnosis, from a patient treated with antithyroid drugs. As DNA, the CDR3 is TGTGCTACCTCCCGGACAGGCAACACCGGGGAGCTGTTTTTT. It translates to CATSRTGNTGELFF.